One TCR beta chain is described in this entry. TCR beta sequencing was performed on blood CD8+ and CD4+ T cells. The multiple sclerosis control cohort comprised treatment-naive individuals presenting with stable or active relapsing-remitting disease. TEMRA cells were enriched by FACS, while CD8+ and CD4+ T cells were obtained through a negative isolation that was performed magnetically. The entry originates in a study of CD8 T cells in Susac syndrome. RNA was extracted with the RNeasy kit, and a quantity of roughly 0.5 to 1 ug was reverse transcribed using random hexamers. Multiplex immunoSEQ PCR targeted 54 Vbeta and 13 Jbeta TCR beta segments. TCRdb reprocessed the immunoSEQ multiplex PCR reads via MiXCR and lists one record per CDR3 protein. The sample includes under 200,000 distinct CDR3 sequences, 85% to 95% seen only once; the top ten take 0.15% to 0.2%. Germline loops: CDR1 SEHNR, CDR2 FQNEAQ (reference sequence). The CDR3 runs 13 residues. V lost 3 bases and J lost 7, with 10 bases in between.

Sequences were obtained from CD8+ T cells from PBMCs. This TCR was recovered from a human donor with multiple sclerosis. The rearrangement joins TRBV7-9 to TRBJ2-1; D perhaps matches TRBD1 (6 bases). The CDR3 bases are TGTGCCAGCAGCTTTGGGACACGGAATGAGCAGTTCTTC. Its translation is CASSFGTRNEQFF.